This TCR beta chain was sequenced in a study of T cell responses to AZD1222 COVID-19 vaccine. Assay: immunoSEQ multiplex PCR; the TCRdb copy retains only in-frame clones and omits some. The sample lists about 120,000 clones, approximately 90% occurring once. V was cut by 3 bases and J by 8 bases, with 10 bases left in between. Germline-derived CDR1 and CDR2 are SNHLY and FYNNEI. The CDR3 covers 12 residues. The chain joins TRBV2 to TRBJ1-2; D is possibly TRBD1 (5 bases). This TCR was recovered from an adult who received the AZD1222 COVID-19 vaccine. The sample here was peripheral blood, taken 28 days after the second AZD1222 dose. The chain's CDR3 is CASSDKGQGYTF. The CDR3 nucleotides read TGTGCCAGCAGTGATAAGGGGCAAGGCTACACCTTC.